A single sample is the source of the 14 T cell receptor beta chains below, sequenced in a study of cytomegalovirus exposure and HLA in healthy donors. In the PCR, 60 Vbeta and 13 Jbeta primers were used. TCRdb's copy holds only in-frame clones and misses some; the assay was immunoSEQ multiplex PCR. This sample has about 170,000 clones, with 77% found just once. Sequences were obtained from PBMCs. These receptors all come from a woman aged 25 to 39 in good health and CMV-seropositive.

CDR3 region: CASSTAGDREKLFF. DNA for the CDR3: TGTGCCAGTAGTACGGCAGGGGATCGTGAAAAACTGTTTTTT. The J gene is TRBJ1-4, the V gene TRBV19; TRBD1 might be the D (6 bases). The germline V gene has CDR1 LNHDA and CDR2 SQIVND (reference sequence). The CDR3 length is 14 residues. V lost 4 bases, J lost 7 bases, and 13 bases lay in between. Supplemented by reference TRBV19 and TRBJ1-4, the full variable domain reads DGGITQSPKYLFRKEGQNVTLSCEQNLNHDAMYWYRQDPGQGLRLIYYSQIVNDFQKGDIAEGYSVSREKKESFPLTVTSAQKNPTAFYLCASSTAGDREKLFFGSGTQLSVL.

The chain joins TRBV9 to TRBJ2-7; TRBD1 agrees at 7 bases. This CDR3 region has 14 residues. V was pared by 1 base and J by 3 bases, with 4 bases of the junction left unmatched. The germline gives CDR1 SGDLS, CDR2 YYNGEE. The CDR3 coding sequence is TGTGCCAGCAGCGTAAGGGACAGAAACTACGAGCAGTACTTC. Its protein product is CASSVRDRNYEQYF.

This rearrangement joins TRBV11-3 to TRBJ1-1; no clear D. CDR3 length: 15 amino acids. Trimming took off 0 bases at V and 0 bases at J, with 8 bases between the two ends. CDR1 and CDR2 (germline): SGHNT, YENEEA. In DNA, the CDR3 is TGTGCCAGCAGCTTAGATGGGCAAATGAACACTGAAGCTTTCTTT. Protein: CASSLDGQMNTEAFF. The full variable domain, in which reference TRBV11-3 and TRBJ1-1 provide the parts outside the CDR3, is EAGVVQSPRYKIIEKKQPVAFWCNPISGHNTLYWYLQNLGQGPELLIRYENEEAVDDSQLPKDRFSAERLKGVDSTLKIQPAELGDSAVYLCASSLDGQMNTEAFFGQGTRLTVV.

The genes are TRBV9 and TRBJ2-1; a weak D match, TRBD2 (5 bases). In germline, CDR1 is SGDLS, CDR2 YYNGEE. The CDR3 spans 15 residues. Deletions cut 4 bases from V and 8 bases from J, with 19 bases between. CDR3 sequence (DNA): TGTGCCAGCAGCCCCGTAGGAGGCGTCGGGGATGAGCAGTTCTTC. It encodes CASSPVGGVGDEQFF.

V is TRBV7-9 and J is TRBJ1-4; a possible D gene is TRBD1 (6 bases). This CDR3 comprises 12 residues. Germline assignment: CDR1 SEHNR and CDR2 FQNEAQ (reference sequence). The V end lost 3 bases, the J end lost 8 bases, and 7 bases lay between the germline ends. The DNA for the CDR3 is TGTGCCAGCAGCTTTGGACAGGAAAAACTGTTTTTT. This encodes CASSFGQEKLFF.

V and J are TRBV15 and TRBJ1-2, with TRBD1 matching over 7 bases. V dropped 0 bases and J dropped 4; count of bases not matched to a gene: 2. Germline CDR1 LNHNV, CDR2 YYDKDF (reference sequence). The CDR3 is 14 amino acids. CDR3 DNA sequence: TGTGCCACCAGCAGAGAGACAGGGACCTATGGCTACACCTTC. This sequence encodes CATSRETGTYGYTF.

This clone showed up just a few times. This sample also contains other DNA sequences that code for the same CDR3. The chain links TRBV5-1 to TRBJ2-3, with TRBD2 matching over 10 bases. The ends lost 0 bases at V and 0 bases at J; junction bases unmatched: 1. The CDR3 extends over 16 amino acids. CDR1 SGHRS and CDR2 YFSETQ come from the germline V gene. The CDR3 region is CASSLGTSGSTDTQYF. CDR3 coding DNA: TGCGCCAGCAGCTTGGGGACTAGCGGTAGCACAGATACGCAGTATTTT.

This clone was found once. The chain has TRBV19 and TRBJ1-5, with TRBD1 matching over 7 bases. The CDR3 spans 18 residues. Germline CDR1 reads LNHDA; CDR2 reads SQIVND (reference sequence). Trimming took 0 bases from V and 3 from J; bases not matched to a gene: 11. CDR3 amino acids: CASSIDQGQQSYNQPQHF. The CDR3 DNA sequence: TGTGCCAGTAGTATAGATCAGGGACAGCAGAGCTACAATCAGCCCCAGCATTTT. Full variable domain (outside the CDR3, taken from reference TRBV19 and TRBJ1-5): DGGITQSPKYLFRKEGQNVTLSCEQNLNHDAMYWYRQDPGQGLRLIYYSQIVNDFQKGDIAEGYSVSREKKESFPLTVTSAQKNPTAFYLCASSIDQGQQSYNQPQHFGDGTRLSIL.

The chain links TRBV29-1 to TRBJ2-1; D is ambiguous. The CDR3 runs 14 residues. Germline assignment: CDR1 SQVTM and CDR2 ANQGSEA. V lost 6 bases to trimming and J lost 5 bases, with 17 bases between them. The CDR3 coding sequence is TGCAGCGTCCCTGCACGGAGACCTAACAATGAGCAGTTCTTC. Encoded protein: CSVPARRPNNEQFF.

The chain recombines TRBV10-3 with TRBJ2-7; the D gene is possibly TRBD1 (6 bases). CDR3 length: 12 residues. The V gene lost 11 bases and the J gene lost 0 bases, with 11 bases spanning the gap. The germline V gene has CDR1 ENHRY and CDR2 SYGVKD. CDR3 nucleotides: TGTGCCTCTAAGACAGGCTCCTACGAGCAGTACTTC. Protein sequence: CASKTGSYEQYF.

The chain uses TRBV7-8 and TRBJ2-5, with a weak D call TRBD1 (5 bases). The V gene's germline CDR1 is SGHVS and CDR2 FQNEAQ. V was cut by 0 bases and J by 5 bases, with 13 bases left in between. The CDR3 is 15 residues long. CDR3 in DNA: TGTGCCAGCAGCTTAGCGACAGTTAGCATTGAGACCCAGTACTTC. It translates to CASSLATVSIETQYF.

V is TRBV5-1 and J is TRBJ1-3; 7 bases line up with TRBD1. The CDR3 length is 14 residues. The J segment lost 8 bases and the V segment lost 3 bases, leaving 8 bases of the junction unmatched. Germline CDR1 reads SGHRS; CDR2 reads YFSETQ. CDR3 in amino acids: CASSSTGTLDTIYF. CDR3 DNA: TGCGCCAGCAGCTCGACAGGGACATTAGACACCATATATTTT.

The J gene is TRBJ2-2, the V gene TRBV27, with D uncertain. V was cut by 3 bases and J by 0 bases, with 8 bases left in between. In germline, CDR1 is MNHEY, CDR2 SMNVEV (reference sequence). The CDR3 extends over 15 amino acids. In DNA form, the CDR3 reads TGTGCCAGCAGTTTCAGAAACGCGAACACCGGGGAGCTGTTTTTT. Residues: CASSFRNANTGELFF.

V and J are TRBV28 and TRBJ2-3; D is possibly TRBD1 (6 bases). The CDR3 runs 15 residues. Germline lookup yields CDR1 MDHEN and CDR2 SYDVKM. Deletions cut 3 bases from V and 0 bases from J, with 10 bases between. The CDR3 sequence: CASSFVGTSTDTQYF. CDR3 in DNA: TGTGCCAGCAGTTTCGTGGGGACAAGCACAGATACGCAGTATTTT.